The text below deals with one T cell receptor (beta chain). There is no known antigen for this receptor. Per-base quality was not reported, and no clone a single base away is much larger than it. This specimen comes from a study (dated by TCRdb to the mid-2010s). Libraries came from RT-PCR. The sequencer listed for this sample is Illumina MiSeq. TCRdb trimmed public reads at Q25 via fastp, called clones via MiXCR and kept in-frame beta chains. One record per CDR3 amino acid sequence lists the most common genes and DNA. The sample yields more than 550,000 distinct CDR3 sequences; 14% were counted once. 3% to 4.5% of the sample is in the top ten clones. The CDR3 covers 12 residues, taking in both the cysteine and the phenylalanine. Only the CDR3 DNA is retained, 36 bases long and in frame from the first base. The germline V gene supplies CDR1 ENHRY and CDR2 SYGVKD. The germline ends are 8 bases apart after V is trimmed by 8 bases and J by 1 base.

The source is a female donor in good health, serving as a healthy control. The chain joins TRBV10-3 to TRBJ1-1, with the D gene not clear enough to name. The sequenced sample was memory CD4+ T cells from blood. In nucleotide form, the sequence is TGTGCCATCGCAGGTCGGAACACTGAAGCTTTCTTT. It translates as CAIAGRNTEAFF.